Given below is one T cell receptor beta chain in context. Clones were read by immunoSEQ multiplex PCR, and TCRdb kept only the in-frame ones, dropping some. The sample consists of some 200,000 clones, 70% of them appearing once. This CDR3 spans 12 amino acids. Trimming removed 4 bases from V and 5 bases from J, with 8 bases in between. Germline CDR1 and CDR2: KGHSH and LQKENI. These data originate in a study of cytotoxic CD8 clonotypes in ibrutinib-treated CLL. About the research overall: Each sample contained, on average, roughly 260,000 productive templates and roughly 100,000 productive rearrangements.

The receptor was isolated from a human donor with chronic lymphocytic leukemia. This specimen was PBMCs, taken after 12 months of ibrutinib treatment. The V and J genes are TRBV18 and TRBJ1-2, with D perhaps TRBD1 (5 bases). The CDR3 is CASSLRTYGYTF. The CDR3 DNA sequence: TGTGCCAGCTCACTGCGGACATATGGCTACACCTTC.